This entry concerns a single T cell receptor (beta chain). In the source study's methods: Scientists estimated how many nucleated cells there were by amplifying reference gene primers. The method was immunoSEQ multiplex PCR; TCRdb's version includes in-frame clones alone and lacks a portion of them. The V and J calls and clone size were taken over from that table, and D and trimming were inferred from the DNA. The data show a few hundred thousand clones, approximately 87% seen once. Germline V gene data show CDR1 as MNHNS and CDR2 as SASEGT. The V end was cut by 2 bases, the J end by 2 bases, with 9 bases between. The CDR3 has 14 amino acids. The data belong to a study of blood T cell repertoires in COVID-19. Study in general: Spain, Italy and the United States supplied samples that represented acute and convalescent COVID-19.

The V and J genes are TRBV6-1 and TRBJ1-2, with a tentative D call TRBD1 (5 bases). The TCR originated in a man aged 55 to 70 who had recovered from COVID-19. Sequencing was performed on peripheral blood. The DNA for the CDR3 is TGTGCCAGCAGTGAAAATGGGGGGAACTATGGCTACACCTTC. Its protein product is CASSENGGNYGYTF.